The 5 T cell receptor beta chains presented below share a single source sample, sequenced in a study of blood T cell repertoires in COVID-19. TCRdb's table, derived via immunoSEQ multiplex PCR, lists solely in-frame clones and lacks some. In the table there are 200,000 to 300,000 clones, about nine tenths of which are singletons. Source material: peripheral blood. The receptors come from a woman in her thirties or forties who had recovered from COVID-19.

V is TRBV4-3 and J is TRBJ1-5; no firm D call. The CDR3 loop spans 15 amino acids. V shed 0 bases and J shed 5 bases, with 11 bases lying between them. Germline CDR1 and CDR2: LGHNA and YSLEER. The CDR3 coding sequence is TGCGCCAGCAGCCAAGATAGGCGGGGTCATCAGCCCCAGCATTTT. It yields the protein CASSQDRRGHQPQHF.

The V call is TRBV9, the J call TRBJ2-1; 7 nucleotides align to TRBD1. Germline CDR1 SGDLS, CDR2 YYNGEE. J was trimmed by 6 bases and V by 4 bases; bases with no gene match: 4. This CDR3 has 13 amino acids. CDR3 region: CASSPPGGNEQFF. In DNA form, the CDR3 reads TGTGCCAGCAGCCCGCCAGGGGGCAATGAGCAGTTCTTC. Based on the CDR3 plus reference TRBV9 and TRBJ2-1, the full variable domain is DSGVTQTPKHLITATGQRVTLRCSPRSGDLSVYWYQQSLDQGLQFLIQYYNGEERAKGNILERFSAQQFPDLHSELNLSSLELGDSALYFCASSPPGGNEQFFGPGTRLTVL.

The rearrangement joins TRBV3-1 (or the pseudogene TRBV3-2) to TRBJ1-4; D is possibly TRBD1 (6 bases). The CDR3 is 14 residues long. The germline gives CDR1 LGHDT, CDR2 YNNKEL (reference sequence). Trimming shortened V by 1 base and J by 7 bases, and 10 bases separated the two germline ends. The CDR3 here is CASSQGGGLEKLFF. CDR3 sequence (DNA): TGTGCCAGCAGCCAAGGAGGGGGTCTTGAAAAACTGTTTTTT.

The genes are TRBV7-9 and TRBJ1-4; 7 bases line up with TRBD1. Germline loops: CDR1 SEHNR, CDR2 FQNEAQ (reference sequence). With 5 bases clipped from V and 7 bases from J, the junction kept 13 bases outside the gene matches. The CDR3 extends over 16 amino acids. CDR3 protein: CASSAGTDLSPEKLFF. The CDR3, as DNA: TGTGCCAGCAGCGCCGGGACAGATCTTAGTCCTGAAAAACTGTTTTTT.

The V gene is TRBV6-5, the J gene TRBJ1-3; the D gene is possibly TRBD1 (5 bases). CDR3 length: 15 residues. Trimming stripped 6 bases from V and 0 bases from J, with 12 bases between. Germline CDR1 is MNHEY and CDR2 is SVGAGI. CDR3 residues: CASSPDSSSGNTIYF. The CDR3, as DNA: TGTGCCAGCAGCCCAGACAGTAGCTCTGGAAACACCATATATTTT.